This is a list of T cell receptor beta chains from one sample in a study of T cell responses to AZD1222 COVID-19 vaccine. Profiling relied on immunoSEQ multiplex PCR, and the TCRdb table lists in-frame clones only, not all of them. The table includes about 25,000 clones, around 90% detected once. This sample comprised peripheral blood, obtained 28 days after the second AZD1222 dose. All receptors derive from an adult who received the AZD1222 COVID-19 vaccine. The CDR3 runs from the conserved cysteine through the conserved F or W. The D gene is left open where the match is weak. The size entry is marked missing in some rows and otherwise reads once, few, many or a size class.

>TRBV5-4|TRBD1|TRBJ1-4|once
CASSWDRGAEKLFF
TGTGCCAGCAGTTGGGACAGGGGAGCTGAAAAACTGTTTTTT
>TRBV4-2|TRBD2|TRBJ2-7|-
CASSRTSGAYEQYF
TGTGCCAGCAGCCGGACTAGCGGAGCCTACGAGCAGTACTTC
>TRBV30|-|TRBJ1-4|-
CAWSVGNRVGGEKLFF
TGTGCCTGGAGTGTAGGGAACAGGGTCGGAGGTGAAAAACTGTTTTTT
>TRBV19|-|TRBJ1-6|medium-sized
CASSITETEASPLHF
TGTGCCAGTAGTATTACGGAGACAGAGGCTTCACCCCTCCACTTT
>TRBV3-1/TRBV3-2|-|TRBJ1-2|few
CASSQVVGRGGYTF
TGTGCCAGCAGCCAAGTCGTCGGGAGGGGCGGCTACACCTTC
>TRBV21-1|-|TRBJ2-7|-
CASSKGLAETYEQYF
TGTGCCAGCAGCAAAGGACTAGCGGAGACCTACGAGCAGTACTTC
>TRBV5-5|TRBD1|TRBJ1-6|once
CASSLERGQVVALHF
TGTGCCAGCAGCTTGGAACGCGGACAGGTAGTCGCCCTCCACTTT
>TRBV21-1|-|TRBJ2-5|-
CASSKRPRSGRYQETQYF
TGTGCCAGCAGCAAGCGACCCAGGAGCGGGAGGTACCAAGAGACCCAGTACTTC
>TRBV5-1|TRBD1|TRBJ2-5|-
CASKQGMGETQYF
TGCGCCAGCAAACAGGGGATGGGAGAGACCCAGTACTTC
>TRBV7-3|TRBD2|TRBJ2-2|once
CASSPTSGVNTGELFF
TGTGCCAGCAGCCCCACTAGCGGGGTGAACACCGGGGAGCTGTTTTTT
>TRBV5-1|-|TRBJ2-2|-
CASSLRPANTGELFF
TGCGCCAGCAGCTTGCGGCCAGCGAACACCGGGGAGCTGTTTTTT
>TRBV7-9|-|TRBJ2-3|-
CASSLGNRGGDTQYF
TGTGCCAGCAGCTTAGGAAACAGGGGAGGGGATACGCAGTATTTT
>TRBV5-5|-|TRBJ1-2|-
CASSLDGGGGYGYTF
TGTGCCAGCAGCTTGGATGGAGGGGGAGGCTATGGCTACACCTTC
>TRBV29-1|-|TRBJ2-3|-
CSVDGPGGTDTQYF
TGCAGCGTTGACGGTCCAGGGGGCACAGATACGCAGTATTTT
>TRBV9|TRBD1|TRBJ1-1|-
CASSVSGTGKAFF
TGTGCCAGCAGCGTATCTGGGACAGGGAAAGCTTTCTTT
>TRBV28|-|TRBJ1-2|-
CASRTSGNYGYTF
TGTGCCAGCAGGACAAGTGGGAACTATGGCTACACCTTC
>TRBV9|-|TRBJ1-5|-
CASSPRDASNQPQHF
TGTGCCAGCAGCCCCAGGGATGCGAGCAATCAGCCCCAGCATTTT
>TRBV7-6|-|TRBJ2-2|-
CASSSKTGEPGELFF
TGTGCCAGCAGCTCGAAGACGGGGGAGCCCGGGGAGCTGTTTTTT
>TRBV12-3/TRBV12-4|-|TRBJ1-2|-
CASSPQGYGYTF
TGTGCCAGCAGTCCTCAGGGGTATGGCTACACCTTC
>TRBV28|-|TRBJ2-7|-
CASSILSGSYEQYF
TGTGCCAGCAGTATACTTAGCGGATCCTACGAGCAGTACTTC
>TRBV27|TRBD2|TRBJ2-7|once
CASSALTSGSLEQYF
TGTGCCAGCAGTGCCCTGACTAGCGGGAGTCTCGAGCAGTACTTC
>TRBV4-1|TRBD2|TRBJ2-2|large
CASSSLAGSTGELFF
TGCGCCAGCAGCTCTCTAGCGGGAAGTACCGGGGAGCTGTTTTTT
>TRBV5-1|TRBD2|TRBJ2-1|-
CASSSAGTSANNEQFF
TGCGCCAGCAGCTCCGCCGGGACTAGCGCGAACAATGAGCAGTTCTTC